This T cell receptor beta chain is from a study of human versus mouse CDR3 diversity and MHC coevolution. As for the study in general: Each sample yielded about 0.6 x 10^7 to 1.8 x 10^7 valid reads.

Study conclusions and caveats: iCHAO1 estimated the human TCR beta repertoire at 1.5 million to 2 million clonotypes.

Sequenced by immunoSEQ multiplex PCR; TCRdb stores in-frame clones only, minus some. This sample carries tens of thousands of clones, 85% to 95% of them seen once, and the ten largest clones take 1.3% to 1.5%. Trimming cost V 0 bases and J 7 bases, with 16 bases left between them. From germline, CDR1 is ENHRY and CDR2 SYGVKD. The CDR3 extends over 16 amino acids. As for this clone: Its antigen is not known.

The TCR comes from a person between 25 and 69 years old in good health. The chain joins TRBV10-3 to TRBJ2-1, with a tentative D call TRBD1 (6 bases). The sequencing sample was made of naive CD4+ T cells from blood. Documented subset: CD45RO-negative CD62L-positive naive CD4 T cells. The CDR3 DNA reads TGTGCCATCAGTGAGTCACGAACAGGGTTCGTTAATGAGCAGTTCTTC. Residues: CAISESRTGFVNEQFF.